A selection of T cell receptor beta chains follows, all from one sample in a study of blood T cell repertoires in COVID-19. Only in-frame clones appear in the TCRdb table, and some are missing; sequencing was by immunoSEQ multiplex PCR. Of about 100,000 clones detected, 75% to 95% appear once; the ten largest clones hold 4.2%. The sequencing input was peripheral blood. The receptors were sampled from a man between 18 and 35 years old with acute or convalescent COVID-19. Both conserved end residues are part of each CDR3. Each record gives: J gene, CDR3 length, V gene, CDR3 protein.

TRBJ1-1 13 TRBV19 CASSNTGGIEAFF
TRBJ2-5 15 TRBV19 CASSIGQGLGETQYF
TRBJ2-1 15 TRBV19 CASSRLSSSYNEQFF
TRBJ1-4 15 TRBV24-1 CATSVSGQGGEKLFF
TRBJ1-3 15 TRBV10-3 CAISLLTGFGNTIYF
TRBJ2-1 14 TRBV30 CAWKAGLDLGEQFF
TRBJ2-3 17 TRBV5-6 CASSLLGQPDSTDTQYF
TRBJ1-4 17 TRBV30 CAWSVGQGASTNEKLFF
TRBJ1-5 16 TRBV10-3 CAISSQSGDSNQPQHF
TRBJ2-3 16 TRBV20-1 CSASRVGQWMFDTQYF
TRBJ2-1 12 TRBV29-1 CSFDSYYNEQFF
TRBJ2-2 18 TRBV29-1 CSVEGGTGPPWDTGELFF
TRBJ1-5 13 TRBV2 CASSRQGDQPQHF
TRBJ1-3 15 TRBV7-2 CASSLGVGLLDTIYF
TRBJ2-7 17 TRBV5-6 CASSSGTGTSGGYEQYF
TRBJ1-5 15 TRBV5-5 CASSPTGVDGQPQHF
TRBJ2-1 17 TRBV6-2/TRBV6-3 CASSTGGTSRITNEQFF
TRBJ2-1 15 TRBV11-2 CASSPTSGGYNEQFF
TRBJ1-1 15 TRBV6-6 CASSRPGQANTEAFF
TRBJ1-5 14 TRBV18 CASSPGGAGQPQHF
TRBJ2-7 16 TRBV2 CASRDFRGGQTYEQYF
TRBJ1-1 13 TRBV6-2/TRBV6-3 CASSWGGNTEAFF
TRBJ2-5 15 TRBV3-1/TRBV3-2 CASSQATGPQETQYF
TRBJ2-5 15 TRBV5-1 CASSLDRDGPETQYF
TRBJ2-3 15 TRBV6-6 CASRPAGVQADTQYF
TRBJ1-1 12 TRBV6-5 CAVLGVNTEAFF
TRBJ2-1 12 TRBV18 CASSDGTLPLFF
TRBJ1-2 14 TRBV30 CAWSPGGSYYGYTF
TRBJ2-3 14 TRBV27 CASSLLRGADTQYF
TRBJ1-4 16 TRBV10-3 CAISGRRWRVHEKLFF
TRBJ2-7 15 TRBV7-2 CASSRRQGATYEQYF
TRBJ2-1 13 TRBV5-8 CASSSRPGNEQFF
TRBJ1-2 16 TRBV7-2 CASSSPRQVLDYGYTF
TRBJ1-5 17 TRBV6-2/TRBV6-3 CASSPLDRGLGNQPQHF
TRBJ1-2 14 TRBV6-5 CASTKRDSSYGYTF
TRBJ1-4 14 TRBV24-1 CATSAGQGNEKLFF
TRBJ1-1 16 TRBV7-8 CASSLASGFLNTEAFF
TRBJ2-1 15 TRBV9 CASSVPLAGVNEQFF